These 24 T cell receptor beta chains originate from one sample sequenced in a study of T-cell reconstitution after alpha-beta-depleted transplantation in children. The TCRbeta library incorporated unique molecular identifiers. One entry per CDR3 protein, called by TCRdb with MiXCR from the PCR reads. The profile covers some 640,000 distinct CDR3 sequences, with 16% appearing a single time and 1.1% taken by the ten largest. Sequences were derived from PBMCs from the stem cell graft donor, sampled from the stem cell graft. The receptors here all came from a human donor who donated a stem cell graft to a child with acute myeloid leukemia.

This clonotype showed up just once. The chain is built from TRBV6-2 or TRBV6-3 and TRBJ1-5; no definite D call. The germline CDR1 and CDR2 sequences are MNHEY and SVGEGT. The V end lost 2 bases, the J end lost 3 bases, and 11 bases lay between the germline ends. The CDR3 totals 15 residues. CDR3 in DNA: TGTGCCAGCAGTTACGATGAAGGGCCCAATCAGCCCCAGCATTTT. This translates into CASSYDEGPNQPQHF.

This clonotype occurred many times. The chain uses TRBV24-1 and TRBJ2-3; D unclear. V lost 7 bases to trimming and J lost 1 base, with 11 bases between them. The CDR3 consists of 14 residues. Germline CDR1 KGHDR, CDR2 SFDVKD. CDR3 nucleotides: TGTGCCACCAGAGACGGAGTGGGCACAGATACGCAGTATTTT. It encodes CATRDGVGTDTQYF.

This clonotype was seen ten or more times. The rearrangement uses TRBV10-3 and TRBJ1-2; tentative D call: TRBD1 (6 bases). The CDR3 loop spans 13 amino acids. With 3 bases removed from V and 5 bases from J, the gap between germline ends came to 10 bases. Germline V gives CDR1 ENHRY, CDR2 SYGVKD. The CDR3 DNA reads TGTGCCATCAGTGAACGGGGGGCGTATGGCTACACCTTC. Translation: CAISERGAYGYTF.

This clonotype was counted ten times or more. This chain uses TRBV7-2 with TRBJ2-7; no clear D gene. Germline V gene lookup returns CDR1 SGHTA and CDR2 FQGNSA. The CDR3 spans 14 residues. V lost 1 base and J 3 bases, leaving 10 bases between the germline ends. CDR3 amino acids: CASSLDPVNYEQYF. In DNA, the CDR3 is TGTGCCAGCAGCTTAGACCCGGTTAACTACGAGCAGTACTTC.

On this clonotype: A much larger clonotype is one base distant, so this may be a read error. Because it lacks the conserved phenylalanine or tryptophan at the end, this CDR3 is likely a read error. V and J are TRBV5-1 and TRBJ2-1; 7 nucleotides line up with TRBD2. Germline lookup yields CDR1 SGHRS and CDR2 YFSETQ. V shed 4 bases and J 9 bases; nucleotides not matched to a gene: 10. The CDR3 is made up of 14 amino acids. The CDR3 loop is CASSEREDGLEQFV. For the CDR3, the DNA is TGCGCCAGCAGCGAACGGGAGGACGGTCTTGAGCAGTTCGTC.

This clonotype was found many times. The gene calls are TRBV20-1 and TRBJ1-1; D unclear. Germline V gene sequence: CDR1 DFQATT, CDR2 SNEGSKA (reference sequence). The CDR3 is 14 amino acids. Deletions cut 6 bases from V and 2 bases from J, with 16 bases between. CDR3 loop: CSAQAWTSNTEAFF. In nucleotides, the CDR3 is TGCAGTGCACAAGCTTGGACGTCAAACACTGAAGCTTTCTTT.

Concerning this clonotype itself: Just one base apart from a much larger clone, this may be a read error. The chain has TRBV20-1 and TRBJ2-7; D possibly uses TRBD1 or TRBD2 (7 bases each). This CDR3 contains 14 residues. V lost 1 base and J lost 6, with 16 bases in between. Germline CDR1 DFQATT, CDR2 SNEGSKA (reference sequence). The CDR3 spells CSARGEGAQREQYF. CDR3 coding DNA: TGCAGTGCTAGAGGGGAGGGGGCTCAGCGCGAGCAGTACTTC.

The chain employs TRBV12-5 and TRBJ1-1; a weak D match, TRBD1 (5 bases). The CDR3 contains 17 residues. Germline V gene data show CDR1 as LGHNT and CDR2 as FRNRAP. Deletions cut 3 bases from V and 1 base from J, with 18 bases between. The CDR3 spells CASGFGTAGLRNTEAFF. The DNA of the CDR3 is TGTGCTAGTGGTTTCGGGACCGCAGGGCTCCGGAACACTGAAGCTTTCTTT.

This clonotype came up many times. The chain carries TRBV29-1 and TRBJ2-1; 7 bases match TRBD2. J was trimmed by 8 bases and V by 6 bases; bases with no gene match: 7. The germline gives CDR1 SQVTM, CDR2 ANQGSEA. The CDR3 runs to 12 residues. The CDR3 region has the DNA TGCAGCGTACAAGTGGGAGGGGATGAGCAGTTCTTC. Amino acid sequence: CSVQVGGDEQFF.

This clonotype was found a few times. The DNA of the CDR3 is TGTGCCAGCAGCTTAGGAGGGGCGGTGAGGATGAACACTGAAGCTTTCTTT. Protein product: CASSLGGAVRMNTEAFF. The chain couples TRBV7-2 to TRBJ1-1; the D gene is possibly TRBD1 (5 bases). V was trimmed by 1 base and J by 0 bases, leaving 15 bases between them. The CDR3 loop spans 17 amino acids. Looked up from germline, CDR1 is SGHTA and CDR2 is FQGNSA.

The gene calls are TRBV5-1 and TRBJ2-5; D is uncertain. The CDR3 spans 16 residues. The V end lost 4 bases, the J end lost 1 base, and 17 bases lay between the germline ends. Germline CDR1 SGHRS, CDR2 YFSETQ. CDR3 sequence reads: CASSQIWSRGQETQYF. In DNA, the CDR3 is TGCGCCAGCAGCCAGATTTGGAGTCGAGGCCAAGAGACCCAGTACTTC.

This sequence joins TRBV11-2 and TRBJ2-5; D ambiguous. V was clipped by 0 bases and J by 5 bases, with 7 bases between them. Germline CDR1 and CDR2: SGHAT and FQNNGV. This CDR3 region has 13 residues. The CDR3 loop is CASSLDLAETQYF. As DNA, the CDR3 is TGTGCCAGCAGCTTAGATCTGGCTGAGACCCAGTACTTC.

The chain combines TRBV20-1 with TRBJ1-6, with D uncertain. Trimming shortened V by 3 bases and J by 8 bases, and 14 bases separated the two germline ends. The CDR3 is 14 amino acids. Germline V lookup: CDR1 DFQATT, CDR2 SNEGSKA (reference sequence). The CDR3 region is CSASSSVRDSPLHF. The CDR3 DNA reads TGCAGTGCTAGTTCGTCAGTTCGGGATTCACCCCTCCACTTT.

This clonotype was seen a few times. The chain joins TRBV20-1 to TRBJ1-5; D gene ambiguous. This CDR3 comprises 15 residues. The ends were cut back, 2 bases at V and 5 bases at J, with 16 bases in the middle. The germline V gene encodes CDR1 DFQATT and CDR2 SNEGSKA (reference sequence). The DNA of the CDR3 is TGCAGTGCTAGACCCCCAGGCCTACGGGATCAGCCCCAGCATTTT. Translation: CSARPPGLRDQPQHF.

The chain joins TRBV7-2 to TRBJ2-2; the D call may be TRBD1 or TRBD2 (6 bases each). The V gene's germline CDR1 is SGHTA and CDR2 FQGNSA. The CDR3 sequence is 16 residues long. Trimming left V 3 bases short and J 4 bases short, with 15 bases between. The DNA for the CDR3 is TGTGCCAGCAGCTTGGGGGGACAAGTGAGCACCGGGGAGCTGTTTTTT. Its translation: CASSLGGQVSTGELFF.

This rearrangement joins TRBV7-2 to TRBJ1-2; D is uncertain. There are 13 residues in the CDR3. V gave up 0 bases and J gave up 4 bases, with 6 bases separating them. CDR1 is SGHTA and CDR2 is FQGNSA in the germline V gene. The CDR3 sequence: CASSLAGTYGYTF. The CDR3 DNA reads as TGTGCCAGCAGCTTAGCGGGAACCTATGGCTACACCTTC.

As concerns this clonotype: This sequence may be a read error, since a much larger clone differs from it by one base. This sequence joins TRBV6-5 and TRBJ2-7; 11 bases are shared with TRBD1. The CDR3 extends over 15 amino acids. Germline CDR1 MNHEY, CDR2 SVGAGI. The CDR3 sequence: CASSYRTGGGYKQYF. The CDR3 DNA is TGTGCCAGCAGTTACAGGACAGGGGGCGGCTACAAGCAGTACTTC.

This clonotype was seen many times. At one end, the junction sequence differs from germline, possibly due to a read error. The V and J genes are TRBV5-1 and TRBJ1-1; 8 bases match TRBD1. From germline, CDR1 is SGHRS and CDR2 YFSETQ. This CDR3 region has 14 residues. The CDR3 nucleotides read TGCGCCAGCAGCTTGGGGACAGGGAACGCTGAAGCTTTCTTT. Its protein is CASSLGTGNAEAFF.

Only a few counts were recorded for this clonotype. The chain carries TRBV7-9 and TRBJ1-4, with D maybe TRBD1 (5 bases). CDR3 length equals 13 residues. Trimming stripped 5 bases from V and 8 bases from J, with 12 bases between. Germline V gene sequence: CDR1 SEHNR, CDR2 FQNEAQ (reference sequence). DNA for the CDR3: TGTGCCAGCAGCCCTGGGAGGGACGAAAAACTGTTTTTT. The encoded protein is CASSPGRDEKLFF.

This clonotype was observed many times. V gene TRBV20-1 combines with J gene TRBJ1-5; D ambiguous. Trimming cost V 2 bases and J 3 bases, with 14 bases left between them. The germline CDR1 and CDR2 sequences are DFQATT and SNEGSKA (reference sequence). This CDR3 contains 15 residues. The CDR3 DNA reads as TGCAGTGCTAGATCCCTGGAAGGGATCAATCAGCCCCAGCATTTT. This encodes CSARSLEGINQPQHF.

V and J are TRBV20-1 and TRBJ2-5; either TRBD1 or TRBD2 may supply D (5 bases each). Germline lookup yields CDR1 DFQATT and CDR2 SNEGSKA (reference sequence). Trimming shortened V by 1 base and J by 6 bases, and 21 bases separated the two germline ends. This CDR3 has 16 amino acids. CDR3: CSARVLQTEGRKTQYF. DNA for the CDR3: TGCAGTGCTAGAGTTCTCCAAACTGAGGGGCGGAAGACCCAGTACTTC.

The rearrangement uses TRBV5-1 and TRBJ1-1; 9 nucleotides line up with TRBD1. The CDR3 loop spans 15 amino acids. J gave up 5 bases and V 4 bases, and 9 bases lay outside the gene matches. Germline CDR1 and CDR2: SGHRS and YFSETQ. Here the CDR3 reads CASSGADRGQTEAFF. CDR3 DNA sequence: TGCGCCAGCAGCGGCGCGGACAGGGGTCAAACTGAAGCTTTCTTT. Filled out from reference TRBV5-1 and TRBJ1-1, the complete variable domain reads KAGVTQTPRYLIKTRGQQVTLSCSPISGHRSVSWYQQTPGQGLQFLFEYFSETQRNKGNFPGRFSGRQFSNSRSEMNVSTLELGDSALYLCASSGADRGQTEAFFGQGTRLTVV.

This clonotype was counted a few times. The chain joins TRBV20-1 to TRBJ1-6; D ambiguous. This CDR3 is built from 18 residues. V shed 6 bases and J shed 9 bases, with 30 bases lying between them. CDR1 and CDR2 (germline): DFQATT, SNEGSKA (reference sequence). CDR3 DNA: TGCAGTGCCACCACACCCCAACGACAATTAGTAGGGCGTTCACCCCTCCACTTT. Translated: CSATTPQRQLVGRSPLHF.

This clonotype appeared a few times. The chain links TRBV10-2 to TRBJ2-5; D uncertain. The V gene lost 6 bases and the J gene lost 7 bases, with 12 bases spanning the gap. Germline V gene sequence: CDR1 WSHSY, CDR2 SAAADI. The CDR3 contains 12 residues. CDR3 loop: CASSDFGGTQYF. Written as DNA, the CDR3 is TGCGCCAGCAGCGACTTCGGCGGGACCCAGTACTTC.